These T cell receptor beta chains were read from a single sample in a study of blood T cell repertoires in COVID-19. Method: immunoSEQ multiplex PCR; TCRdb's copy keeps in-frame clones and lacks some. This sample yields around 97,000 clones, of which 89% are seen a single time; around 3.7% belongs to the top ten. Sequencing used peripheral blood. Receptor source: a woman aged 55-75 years with acute or convalescent COVID-19. Each CDR3 is given without its conserved first and last residue. Size is omitted from some rows. Given values are once, few, many or a class for expanded clones.

>TRBJ2-1|.|TRBV7-9|13
ASHQRGRGYNEQF
>TRBJ1-2|.|TRBV28|12
ASSLLAGRGGYT
>TRBJ2-2|.|TRBV2|14
ASSLSDGRTTGELF
>TRBJ2-1|.|TRBV24-1|14
ATSDSGLAGVGEQF
>TRBJ1-1|.|TRBV7-9|11
ASSLGQGAEAF
>TRBJ1-5|.|TRBV6-5|13
ASSWTGGPNQPQH
>TRBJ2-2|.|TRBV19|14
ASRILRLGETGELF
>TRBJ2-7|once|TRBV13|13
ASSLDTGGSYEQY
>TRBJ1-6|.|TRBV13|13
ASSLERVGNSPLH
>TRBJ1-1|.|TRBV19|12
ASSMGGGAAEAF
>TRBJ2-1|.|TRBV30|10
AWSEGVYEQF
>TRBJ1-1|.|TRBV14|10
ASSLTGAQAF
>TRBJ1-1|.|TRBV2|12
ASSGLARNTEAF
>TRBJ1-5|.|TRBV5-1|14
ASSLVGPRVFQPQH
>TRBJ2-3|.|TRBV9|14
ASSPTAGGWSDTQY
>TRBJ1-2|once|TRBV6-5|12
ASSYVDGNYGYT
>TRBJ2-1|.|TRBV18|10
ASSPESGEQF
>TRBJ1-1|.|TRBV29-1|9
SASGGLAAF
>TRBJ2-2|few|TRBV11-2|14
ASSLDGLRRTGELF
>TRBJ2-1|.|TRBV28|13
ASIPPGLSSGEQF
>TRBJ2-3|.|TRBV10-3|13
AISTSGGLTDTQY
>TRBJ1-1|.|TRBV5-5|12
ASSRRGPDPEAF
>TRBJ2-1|.|TRBV9|14
ASSYGLAGGRNEQF
>TRBJ1-3|.|TRBV19|15
ASSIIRQFASGNTIY
>TRBJ1-6|.|TRBV30|13
AWSNNGAGNSPLH
>TRBJ1-5|.|TRBV27|10
ASGNRGQPQH
>TRBJ1-1|.|TRBV11-2|11
ASSLDRGQEAF
>TRBJ2-7|.|TRBV28|13
ASSVPGQGNSEQY
>TRBJ1-1|.|TRBV6-5|10
AGESAGNQAF
>TRBJ2-1|.|TRBV11-2|10
ASKRNFNEQF
>TRBJ2-2|.|TRBV7-3|13
ASSPQGGGPRELF
>TRBJ1-1|.|TRBV18|11
ASSPKAQGEAF
>TRBJ2-5|.|TRBV5-1|13
ASQRGTSGQETQY
>TRBJ1-6|.|TRBV10-2|10
AAGTGLSPLH